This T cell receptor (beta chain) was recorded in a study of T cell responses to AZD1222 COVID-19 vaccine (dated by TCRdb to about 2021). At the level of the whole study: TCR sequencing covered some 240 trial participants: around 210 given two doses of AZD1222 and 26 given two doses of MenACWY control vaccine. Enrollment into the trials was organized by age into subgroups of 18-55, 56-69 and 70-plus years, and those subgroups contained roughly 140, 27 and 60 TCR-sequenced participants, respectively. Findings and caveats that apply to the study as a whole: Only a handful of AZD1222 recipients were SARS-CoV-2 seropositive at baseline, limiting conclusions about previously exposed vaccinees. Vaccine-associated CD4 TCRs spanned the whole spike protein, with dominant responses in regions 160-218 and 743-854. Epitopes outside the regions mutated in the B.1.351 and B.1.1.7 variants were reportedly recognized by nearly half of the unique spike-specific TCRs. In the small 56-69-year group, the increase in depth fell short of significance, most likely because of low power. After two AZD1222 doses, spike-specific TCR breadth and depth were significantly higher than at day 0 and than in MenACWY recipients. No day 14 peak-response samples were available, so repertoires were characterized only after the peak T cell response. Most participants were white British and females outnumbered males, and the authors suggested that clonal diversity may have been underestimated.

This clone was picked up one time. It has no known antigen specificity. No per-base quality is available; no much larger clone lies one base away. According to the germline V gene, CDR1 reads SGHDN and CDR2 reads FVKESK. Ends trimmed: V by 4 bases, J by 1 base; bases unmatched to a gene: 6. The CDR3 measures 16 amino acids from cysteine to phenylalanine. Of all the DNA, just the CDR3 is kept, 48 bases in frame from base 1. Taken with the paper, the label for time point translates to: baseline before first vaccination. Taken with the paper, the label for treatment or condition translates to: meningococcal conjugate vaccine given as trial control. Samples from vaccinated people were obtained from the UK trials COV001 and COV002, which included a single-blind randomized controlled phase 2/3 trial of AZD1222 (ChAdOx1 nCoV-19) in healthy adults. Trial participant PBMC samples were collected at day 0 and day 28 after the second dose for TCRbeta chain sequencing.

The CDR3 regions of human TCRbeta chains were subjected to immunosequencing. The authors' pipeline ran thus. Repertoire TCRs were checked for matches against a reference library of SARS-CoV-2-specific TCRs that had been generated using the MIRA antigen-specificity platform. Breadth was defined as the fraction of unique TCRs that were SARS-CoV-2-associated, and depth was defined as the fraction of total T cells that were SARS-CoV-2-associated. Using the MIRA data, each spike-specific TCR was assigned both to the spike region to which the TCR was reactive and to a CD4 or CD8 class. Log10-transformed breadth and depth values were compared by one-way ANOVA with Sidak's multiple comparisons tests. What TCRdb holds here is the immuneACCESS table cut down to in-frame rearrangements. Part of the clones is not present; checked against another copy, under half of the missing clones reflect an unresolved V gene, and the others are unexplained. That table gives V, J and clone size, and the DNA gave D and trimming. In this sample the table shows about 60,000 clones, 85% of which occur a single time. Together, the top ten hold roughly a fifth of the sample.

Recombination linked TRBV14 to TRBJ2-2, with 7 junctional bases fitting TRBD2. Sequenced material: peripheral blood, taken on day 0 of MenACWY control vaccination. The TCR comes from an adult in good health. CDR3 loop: CASSPQTSLNTGELFF. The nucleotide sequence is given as TGTGCCAGCAGCCCACAGACTAGCTTGAACACCGGGGAGCTGTTTTTT.